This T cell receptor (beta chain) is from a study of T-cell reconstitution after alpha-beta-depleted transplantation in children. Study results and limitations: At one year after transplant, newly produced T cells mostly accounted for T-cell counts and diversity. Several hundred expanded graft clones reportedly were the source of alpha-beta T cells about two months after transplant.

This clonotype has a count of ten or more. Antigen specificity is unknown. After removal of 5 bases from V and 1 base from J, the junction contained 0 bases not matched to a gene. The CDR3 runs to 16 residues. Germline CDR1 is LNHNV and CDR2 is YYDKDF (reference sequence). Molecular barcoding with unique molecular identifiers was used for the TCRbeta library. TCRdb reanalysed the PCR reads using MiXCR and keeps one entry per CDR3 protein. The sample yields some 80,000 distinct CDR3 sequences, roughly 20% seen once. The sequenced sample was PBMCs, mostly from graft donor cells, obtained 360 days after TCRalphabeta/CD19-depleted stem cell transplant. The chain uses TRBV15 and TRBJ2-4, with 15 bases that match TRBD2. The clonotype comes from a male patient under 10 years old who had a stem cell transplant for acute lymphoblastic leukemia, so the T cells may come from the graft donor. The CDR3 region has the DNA TGTGCCACCAGCGGACTAGCGGGAGGGGCCAAAAACATTCAGTACTTC. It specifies CATSGLAGGAKNIQYF.